The next 27 T cell receptor beta chains were all read from a single sample in a study of T cell repertoires and Cas9 in healthy adults. Measured with immunoSEQ multiplex PCR; TCRdb has only the in-frame clones, and not every one. The sample has about 20,000 clones; about 90% are singletons. Sequencing was carried out using CD4+ effector T cells (CD127+, CD25-, CD137-, CD154-) from PBMCs; culture status not recorded. The receptor source for this set is a human donor in good health.

This clone was observed once. This chain uses TRBV9 with TRBJ2-7; 11 nucleotides line up with TRBD1. The CDR3 has 16 residues. CDR1 is SGDLS, CDR2 YYNGEE, per germline. V trimming: 3 bases; J trimming: 5 bases; junction bases outside the gene matches: 10. CDR3 DNA sequence: TGTGCCAGCAGCGATCGGTTCGGGACAGGGGGACACGAGCAGTACTTC. Protein: CASSDRFGTGGHEQYF.

The V call is TRBV7-2, the J call TRBJ2-7; 7 bases match TRBD2. The CDR3 covers 15 residues. Germline trimming cut 5 bases from V and 2 bases from J; bases unmatched to any gene: 9. Germline CDR1 and CDR2: SGHTA and FQGNSA. The CDR3 loop is CASSRTGTNPYEQYF. The CDR3, as DNA: TGTGCCAGCAGCCGAACCGGGACTAATCCCTACGAGCAGTACTTC. The full variable domain, its missing parts supplied by reference TRBV7-2 and TRBJ2-7, is GAGVSQSPSNKVTEKGKDVELRCDPISGHTALYWYRQSLGQGLEFLIYFQGNSAPDKSGLPSDRFSAERTGGSVSTLTIQRTQQEDSAVYLCASSRTGTNPYEQYFGPGTRLTVT.

Note on this clone: One junction end does not reproduce the germline sequence, and a read error may be involved. The V and J genes are TRBV27 and TRBJ2-1; 10 nucleotides align to TRBD2. Per germline, CDR1 MNHEY and CDR2 SMNVEV (reference sequence). CDR3 length: 15 residues. CDR3 nucleotides: TGTTCCAGCCGGGCTAGCGGGAGAGCTGTCAATGAGCAGTTCTTC. Protein: CSSRASGRAVNEQFF.

J is TRBJ2-7 and V is TRBV19, with a possible D match to TRBD1 (6 bases). The CDR3 length is 15 residues. The germline gives CDR1 LNHDA, CDR2 SQIVND (reference sequence). Between the trimmed V and J ends, which lost 4 bases and 6 bases, there was a span of 19 bases. CDR3 protein: CASSSLQTGGVEQYF. The CDR3 DNA follows: TGTGCCAGTAGTAGTCTACAGACAGGCGGCGTCGAGCAGTACTTC.

On this clone itself: Other DNA sequences in the sample encode the same CDR3. The chain joins TRBV19 to TRBJ2-1, with 9 bases lining up with TRBD1. The CDR3 sequence is 14 residues long. The ends lost 2 bases at V and 7 bases at J; junction bases unmatched: 3. Germline CDR1 LNHDA, CDR2 SQIVND (reference sequence). CDR3 coding DNA: TGTGCCAGTAGTATAACAGGGGGCTATAATGAGCAGTTCTTC. Protein sequence: CASSITGGYNEQFF.

The chain joins TRBV7-2 to TRBJ1-2, with TRBD1 identical over 12 bases. This CDR3 is built from 13 residues. Unmatched junction bases numbered 1, after V lost 3 bases and J lost 8 bases. Germline V gene data show CDR1 as SGHTA and CDR2 as FQGNSA. CDR3 amino acids: CASSFGTGGGYTF. The CDR3 DNA reads as TGTGCCAGCAGCTTTGGGACAGGGGGCGGCTACACCTTC.

The chain links TRBV2 to TRBJ2-3; D not certain. The germline gives CDR1 SNHLY, CDR2 FYNNEI. The CDR3 length is 16 residues. V lost 2 bases to trimming and J lost 3 bases, with 15 bases between them. CDR3 coding DNA: TGTGCCAGCAGTGAAAGGAAGGGTAAAATTACAGATACGCAGTATTTT. This codes for CASSERKGKITDTQYF.

The chain has TRBV1 and TRBJ2-7. TRBV1 has pseudogene status. This CDR3 is built from 15 residues. The CDR3 DNA reads as TGCACCAGCAGCGACCGGGACCGCGAGTCATACGAGCAGTACTTC. Protein product: CTSSDRDRESYEQYF.

The chain employs TRBV28 and TRBJ1-1; D uncertain. The V and J ends lost 10 bases and 1 base respectively, with 16 bases between them. CDR1 MDHEN and CDR2 SYDVKM come from the germline V gene. CDR3 length: 14 amino acids. Here the CDR3 DNA reads TGTGCCACTCATAAGGTACGGAAGAACACTGAAGCTTTCTTT. Translation: CATHKVRKNTEAFF.

The chain employs TRBV7-8 and TRBJ1-3; 8 bases align to TRBD1. From germline, CDR1 is SGHVS and CDR2 FQNEAQ. Germline trimming cut 5 bases from V and 4 bases from J; bases unmatched to any gene: 4. The CDR3 is made up of 14 amino acids. CDR3 bases: TGTGCCAGCAGCCCCCGGACAGGGGGAAACACCATATATTTT. Protein sequence: CASSPRTGGNTIYF. The variable domain in full, completed from reference TRBV7-8 and TRBJ1-3, reads GAGVSQSPRYKVAKRGQDVALRCDPISGHVSLFWYQQALGQGPEFLTYFQNEAQLDKSGLPSDRFFAERPEGSVSTLKIQRTQQEDSAVYLCASSPRTGGNTIYFGEGSWLTVV.

The chain carries TRBV11-1 and TRBJ1-2, with D tentatively TRBD1 (6 bases). The CDR3 spans 16 residues. Germline lookup yields CDR1 SGHAT and CDR2 FQDESV (reference sequence). Trimming left V 5 bases short and J 8 bases short, with 24 bases between. In nucleotides, the CDR3 is TGTGCCAGCAGCAGCTTAGCTGGCAGGGGTAGTAAGGGCTACACCTTC. The encoded protein is CASSSLAGRGSKGYTF.

The gene calls are TRBV11-2 and TRBJ2-7; D ambiguous. The CDR3 totals 13 residues. The germline CDR1 and CDR2 sequences are SGHAT and FQNNGV. With 1 base removed from V and 7 bases from J, the gap between germline ends came to 11 bases. The CDR3 region has the DNA TGTGCCAGCAGCTTAGGGACCAATCGGGAGCAGTACTTC. Encoded protein: CASSLGTNREQYF.

The V gene is TRBV4-3, the J gene TRBJ2-5, with D hard to call. This CDR3 comprises 17 residues. Germline CDR1 LGHNA, CDR2 YSLEER. V gave up 1 base and J gave up 1 base, with 16 bases separating them. The CDR3 bases are TGCGCCAGCAGCCAAGCCCCGGCGACCACCCCCCAAGAGACCCAGTACTTC. Amino acid sequence: CASSQAPATTPQETQYF.

This chain uses TRBV6-1 with TRBJ1-6, with D maybe TRBD1 (5 bases). The germline V gene has CDR1 MNHNS and CDR2 SASEGT. There are 14 residues in the CDR3. The V end lost 4 bases, the J end lost 7 bases, and 11 bases lay between the germline ends. The CDR3 coding sequence is TGTGCCAGCAGTGGGGGCAGTAACAATTCACCCCTCCACTTT. As protein: CASSGGSNNSPLHF.

J is TRBJ1-1 and V is TRBV5-3, with unresolved D. TRBV5-3 is treated as an ORF (open reading frame) with a function not yet certain. V was clipped by 1 base and J by 1 base, with 5 bases between them. The CDR3 has 13 amino acids. In DNA form, the CDR3 reads TGTGCCAGAAGCTTGAAGGGGAACACTGAAGCTTTCTTT. It yields the protein CARSLKGNTEAFF.

The CDR3 nucleotides are TGTGCCAGCAGTTTGGTGGGACGGACGTTCCAGTACTTC. Translated, it gives CASSLVGRTFQYF. V is TRBV28 and J is TRBJ2-5; D possibly matches TRBD1 or TRBD2 (5 bases each). Per germline, CDR1 MDHEN and CDR2 SYDVKM. CDR3 length: 13 residues. V lost 3 bases and J 10 bases, leaving 15 bases between the germline ends.

This chain uses TRBV28 with TRBJ1-1; D unresolved. This CDR3 spans 14 amino acids. Trimming pared 6 bases from V and 7 bases from J, leaving 18 bases between. Germline V gives CDR1 MDHEN, CDR2 SYDVKM. CDR3 amino acids: CASSLDLPSGEAFF. CDR3 nucleotides: TGTGCCAGCAGCCTGGACCTCCCTAGCGGTGAAGCTTTCTTT. The full variable domain, rest sourced from reference TRBV28 and TRBJ1-1, is DVKVTQSSRYLVKRTGEKVFLECVQDMDHENMFWYRQDPGLGLRLIYFSYDVKMKEKGDIPEGYSVSREKKERFSLILESASTNQTSMYLCASSLDLPSGEAFFGQGTRLTVV.

The V call is TRBV28, the J call TRBJ1-1; TRBD1 might be the D (5 bases). Per germline, CDR1 MDHEN and CDR2 SYDVKM. The CDR3 has 13 residues. V lost 5 bases and J lost 1, with 8 bases in between. CDR3 protein: CASSLRGNTEAFF. The CDR3, as DNA: TGTGCCAGCAGTCTAAGGGGGAACACTGAAGCTTTCTTT.

The CDR3 region has the DNA TGTGCCAGCAGCCAGAACAGCAGGGGTCACACCGGGGAGCTGTTTTTT. It codes for CASSQNSRGHTGELFF. The rearrangement uses TRBV7-2 and TRBJ2-2, with a weak D call TRBD1 (6 bases). Germline CDR1 SGHTA, CDR2 FQGNSA. V was clipped by 5 bases and J by 3 bases, with 16 bases between them. The CDR3 contains 16 residues. Full variable domain (remainder filled in from reference TRBV7-2 and TRBJ2-2): GAGVSQSPSNKVTEKGKDVELRCDPISGHTALYWYRQSLGQGLEFLIYFQGNSAPDKSGLPSDRFSAERTGGSVSTLTIQRTQQEDSAVYLCASSQNSRGHTGELFFGEGSRLTVL.

V gene TRBV6-6 combines with J gene TRBJ2-6; D is uncertain. Trimming removed 5 bases from V and 4 bases from J, with 9 bases in between. The CDR3 extends over 14 amino acids. Germline assignment: CDR1 MNHNY and CDR2 SVGAGI (reference sequence). The CDR3 is CASSRPSGANVLTF. The CDR3 DNA reads as TGTGCCAGCAGTCGACCCTCGGGGGCCAACGTCCTGACTTTC.

J is TRBJ1-5 and V is TRBV19; D not certain. CDR3 length: 13 residues. V was clipped by 1 base and J by 8 bases, with 9 bases between them. In germline, CDR1 is LNHDA, CDR2 SQIVND (reference sequence). The CDR3 protein is CASSIASMKPQHF. DNA of the CDR3: TGTGCCAGTAGTATAGCATCCATGAAGCCCCAGCATTTT.

The chain is built from TRBV6-6 and TRBJ1-5; D remains ambiguous. The CDR3 runs 12 residues. Germline V gene data show CDR1 as MNHNY and CDR2 as SVGAGI (reference sequence). V was shortened by 6 bases and J by 4 bases, with 7 bases between the two germline ends. This CDR3 reads CASSPNNQPQHF. The CDR3 DNA reads TGTGCCAGCAGCCCAAATAATCAGCCCCAGCATTTT.

This chain uses TRBV7-9 with TRBJ1-2; 7 positions match TRBD1. The germline CDR1 and CDR2 sequences are SEHNR and FQNEAQ (reference sequence). This CDR3 comprises 14 residues. J lost 2 bases, V lost 5 bases, and 5 bases had no gene match. CDR3 loop: CASSPRTGNYGYTF. CDR3 DNA: TGTGCCAGCAGCCCCAGGACAGGAAACTATGGCTACACCTTC.

The chain links TRBV5-1 to TRBJ1-1; perhaps TRBD1 as D (5 bases). This CDR3 has 14 residues. Deletions cut 0 bases from V and 3 bases from J, with 9 bases between. CDR1 and CDR2 (germline): SGHRS, YFSETQ. The DNA for the CDR3 is TGCGCCAGCAGCTTGGGGACGGGGGACACTGAAGCTTTCTTT. Its translation: CASSLGTGDTEAFF. Full variable domain (rest looked up from reference TRBV5-1 and TRBJ1-1): KAGVTQTPRYLIKTRGQQVTLSCSPISGHRSVSWYQQTPGQGLQFLFEYFSETQRNKGNFPGRFSGRQFSNSRSEMNVSTLELGDSALYLCASSLGTGDTEAFFGQGTRLTVV.

The DNA of the CDR3 is TGTGCCAGCAGCTTAGCGGGGACAGGGGACTATGGCTACACCTTC. Translating gives CASSLAGTGDYGYTF. This chain uses TRBV7-2 with TRBJ1-2, with 10 bases fitting TRBD1. CDR1 and CDR2 from the germline V gene are SGHTA and FQGNSA. This CDR3 has 15 amino acids. The trim removed 0 bases at V and 3 bases at J, leaving 1 base unmatched.

This sequence joins TRBV4-1 and TRBJ1-5; D is undetermined. The V gene lost 3 bases and the J gene lost 2 bases, with 23 bases spanning the gap. This CDR3 region has 19 residues. Germline V gene lookup returns CDR1 MGHRA and CDR2 YSYEKL. The CDR3 region is CASSHIIPRRGDGNQPQHF. In DNA form, the CDR3 reads TGCGCCAGCAGCCACATCATCCCCCGGCGTGGCGATGGCAATCAGCCCCAGCATTTT.

This rearrangement joins TRBV19 to TRBJ1-1; D call uncertain. The CDR3 spans 14 residues. The V end lost 4 bases, the J end lost 0 bases, and 9 bases lay between the germline ends. Germline CDR1 LNHDA, CDR2 SQIVND (reference sequence). The CDR3, as DNA: TGTGCCAGTAGTAGAACGGCCTTGAACACTGAAGCTTTCTTT. It codes for CASSRTALNTEAFF.